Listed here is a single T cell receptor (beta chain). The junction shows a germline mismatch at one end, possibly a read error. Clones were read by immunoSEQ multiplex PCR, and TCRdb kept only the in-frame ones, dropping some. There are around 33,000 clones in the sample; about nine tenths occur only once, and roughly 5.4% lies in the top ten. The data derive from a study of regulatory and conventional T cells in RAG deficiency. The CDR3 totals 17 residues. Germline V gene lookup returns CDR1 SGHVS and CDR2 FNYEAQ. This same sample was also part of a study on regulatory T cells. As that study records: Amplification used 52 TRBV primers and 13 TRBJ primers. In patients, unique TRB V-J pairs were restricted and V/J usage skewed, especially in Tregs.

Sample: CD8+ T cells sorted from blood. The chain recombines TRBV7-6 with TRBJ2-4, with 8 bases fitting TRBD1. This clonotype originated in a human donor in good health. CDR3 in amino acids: CASSPLKQGAIKSIQYF. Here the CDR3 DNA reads TGTGCCAGCAGTCCACTTAAGCAGGGGGCGATTAAAAGCATTCAGTACTTC.